The clone carrying this TCR beta chain appeared once. Germline V CDR1 and CDR2: SNHLY, FYNNEI. The CDR3 is 13 residues long. V lost 7 bases to trimming and J lost 10 bases; unmatched junction nucleotides: 8. The data stem from a study of tumour-infiltrating T cells in Burkitt lymphoma. This table comes from immunoSEQ multiplex PCR, and its TCRdb copy is limited to in-frame clones, with some not included. The top ten hold more than 5% of the sample, which has about 580 clones, around nine tenths seen once. The sequenced sample consisted of tumor tissue. The chain recombines TRBV2 with TRBJ2-1; TRBD2 matches 9 bases. The TCR sequence derives from a human donor with Burkitt lymphoma. Here the CDR3 reads CASTEGREGEQFF. CDR3 nucleotide sequence: TGTGCCAGCACGGAGGGGCGGGAGGGCGAGCAGTTCTTC.